The present T cell receptor beta chain was sequenced within a study of OX40 agonist ivuxolimab in advanced cancers. General study points: Relative to CD4+ cells, CD8+ T cells on average had more expanded clones.

Trimming removed 4 bases from V and 3 bases from J; junction bases left unmatched: 8. CDR3 length equals 16 residues. Germline CDR1 and CDR2: LGHNA and YNFKEQ. Concerning this clone: Its antigen is unidentified.

Libraries were prepared by immunoSEQ multiplex PCR; TCRdb keeps only in-frame clonotypes and omits some of them. The data contain 77,000 or so clones, roughly 92% of them singletons. This sequence joins TRBV4-2 and TRBJ1-4, with 7 nucleotides matching TRBD1. The source is an adult with an advanced solid tumor such as melanoma, head and neck, liver or kidney cancer. Source: CD4+ or CD8+ T cells sorted from blood, taken in a trial of the OX40 agonist ivuxolimab. For the CDR3, the DNA is TGTGCCAGCAGCCCGGAGACAGGGTGGGCTAATGAAAAACTGTTTTTT. Protein product: CASSPETGWANEKLFF.